A single sample is the source of the 20 T cell receptor beta chains below, sequenced in a study of T cells in Graves' hyperthyroidism and ophthalmopathy. Template material for amplifying TCR beta CDR3 regions consisted of RNA transcripts. RT-PCR in the first round (using the HTBI primer set) targeted the TCR CDR3. TCRdb redid the calling of the multiplex PCR reads with MiXCR, one entry per CDR3 protein. In the table there are around 620,000 distinct CDR3 sequences, approximately 15% of which are singletons. The sample consisted of blood. Source of these receptors: a woman younger than 30 with Graves' ophthalmopathy.

This clonotype was counted many times. This chain uses TRBV28 with TRBJ2-7; no definite D call. The germline V gene encodes CDR1 MDHEN and CDR2 SYDVKM. With 5 bases removed from V and 2 bases from J, the gap between germline ends came to 7 bases. This CDR3 region has 12 residues. The DNA of the CDR3 is TGTGCCAGCAGTGAGACGACCTACGAGCAGTACTTC. It codes for CASSETTYEQYF.

This clonotype has only a few counts. The genes are TRBV20-1 and TRBJ1-2; D might be TRBD1 (5 bases). Germline V lookup: CDR1 DFQATT, CDR2 SNEGSKA (reference sequence). V lost 6 bases and J lost 8, with 13 bases in between. This CDR3 comprises 11 residues. The CDR3 spells CSARDYFGYTF. DNA for the CDR3: TGCAGTGCCCGGGACTACTTCGGCTACACCTTC.

This chain uses TRBV29-1 with TRBJ2-1; TRBD1 might be the D (5 bases). The germline V gene encodes CDR1 SQVTM and CDR2 ANQGSEA. The V end lost 7 bases, the J end lost 3 bases, and 13 bases lay between the germline ends. The CDR3 is 13 amino acids. CDR3 DNA sequence: TGCAGCGCCTCCAGGGCAGACTACAATGAGCAGTTCTTC. It is translated as CSASRADYNEQFF.

In this sample, this clonotype turned up a few times. V is TRBV4-3 and J is TRBJ2-3; D perhaps matches TRBD2 (7 bases). Trimming cost V 4 bases and J 2 bases, with 19 bases left between them. The length of the CDR3 is 17 residues. Per germline, CDR1 LGHNA and CDR2 YSLEER. CDR3 protein: CASSPSLGGAPTDTQYF. The CDR3 bases are TGCGCCAGCAGCCCATCCTTGGGGGGGGCGCCCACAGATACGCAGTATTTT.

J is TRBJ2-1 and V is TRBV9; D is undetermined. CDR1 SGDLS and CDR2 YYNGEE come from the germline V gene. This CDR3 comprises 16 residues. Trimming removed 0 bases from V and 5 bases from J, with 15 bases in between. CDR3 loop: CASSVVQDPWDNEQFF. CDR3 DNA: TGTGCCAGCAGCGTAGTGCAGGACCCATGGGACAATGAGCAGTTCTTC.

This clonotype was observed a handful of times. V and J are TRBV5-1 and TRBJ2-2, with 7 bases fitting TRBD1. CDR1 SGHRS and CDR2 YFSETQ come from the germline V gene. Germline trimming cut 2 bases from V and 3 bases from J; bases unmatched to any gene: 7. This CDR3 region has 16 residues. This chain's CDR3 is CASSFGQALDTGELFF. CDR3 bases: TGCGCCAGCAGCTTCGGACAGGCCCTCGACACCGGGGAGCTGTTTTTT.

Of note for this clonotype: A read error is possible here, since a much larger clone lies one base away. The chain has TRBV5-6 and TRBJ2-1, with TRBD1 matching 8 bases. This CDR3 is 15 amino acids long. CDR1 and CDR2 from the germline V gene are SGHDT and YYEEEE. CDR3 amino acids: CASSAGTGHYNEQSF. The CDR3 region has the DNA TGTGCCAGTAGCGCCGGGACAGGACACTACAATGAGCAGTCCTTC.

This clonotype was seen many times. The V call is TRBV14, the J call TRBJ2-1; tentatively, D is TRBD1 or TRBD2 (6 bases each). CDR3 length: 15 amino acids. V lost 4 bases and J lost 0, with 10 bases in between. Germline-derived CDR1 and CDR2 are SGHDN and FVKESK. In DNA form, the CDR3 reads TGTGCCAGCAGCCGCAGGGGAGGCTCCTACAATGAGCAGTTCTTC. This gives the protein CASSRRGGSYNEQFF.

Only a few counts were recorded for this clonotype. V is TRBV2 and J is TRBJ1-4; TRBD1 matches 7 bases. The length of the CDR3 is 15 residues. Trimming took 5 bases from V and 7 from J; bases not matched to a gene: 10. The germline CDR1 and CDR2 sequences are SNHLY and FYNNEI. CDR3 protein: CASSPRQGGGEKLFF. The DNA of the CDR3 is TGTGCCAGCAGTCCCCGACAGGGAGGAGGTGAAAAACTGTTTTTT.

In this sample, this clonotype turned up many times. The chain combines TRBV6-1 with TRBJ2-7; D unresolved. Germline CDR1 is MNHNS and CDR2 is SASEGT. The CDR3 totals 13 residues. The V end was cut by 0 bases, the J end by 1 base, with 4 bases between. The chain's CDR3 is CASSEAGSYEQYF. In nucleotides, the CDR3 is TGTGCCAGCAGTGAAGCTGGATCCTACGAGCAGTACTTC.

This clonotype has more than one count but fewer than ten. The chain links TRBV14 to TRBJ2-1, with TRBD2 matching over 10 bases. The J segment lost 14 bases and the V segment lost 4 bases, leaving 8 bases of the junction unmatched. CDR1 is SGHDN, CDR2 FVKESK, per germline. The CDR3 totals 13 residues. Written as DNA, the CDR3 is TGTGCCAGCAGCCCGCTAGCGGGAGCAACAAAGTTCTTC. Its protein is CASSPLAGATKFF.

Ten or more counts support this clonotype. This chain joins TRBV11-2 and TRBJ2-7, with 8 bases that match TRBD2. V lost 1 base to trimming and J lost 7 bases; unmatched junction nucleotides: 12. CDR1 and CDR2 from the germline V gene are SGHAT and FQNNGV. The CDR3 contains 16 residues. CDR3 nucleotide sequence: TGTGCCAGCAGCTTAGCGGGGGGGCTGACCCGGAGGGAGCAGTACTTC. It is translated as CASSLAGGLTRREQYF.

The chain uses TRBV6-2 or TRBV6-3 and TRBJ2-2, with 9 bases lining up with TRBD1. This CDR3 is built from 15 residues. Germline loops: CDR1 MNHEY, CDR2 SVGEGT. V gave up 9 bases and J gave up 7 bases; unmatched junction bases: 12. CDR3 region: CASLNGQGFVGELFF. The CDR3 bases are TGTGCCAGTTTAAACGGACAGGGGTTCGTCGGGGAGCTGTTTTTT.

The table lists this clonotype with a count of one. The genes are TRBV5-5 and TRBJ1-1; 9 bases agree with TRBD1. Germline loops: CDR1 SGHKS, CDR2 YYEKEE (reference sequence). The CDR3 is made up of 15 amino acids. Trimming took 4 bases from V and 7 from J; bases not matched to a gene: 11. The CDR3 loop reads CASSRSSTGGGEAFF. The CDR3 nucleotides are TGTGCCAGCAGCCGGAGTAGCACAGGGGGCGGTGAAGCTTTCTTT.

The rearrangement links TRBV5-1 to TRBJ2-5; TRBD2 matches 8 bases. Germline-derived CDR1 and CDR2 are SGHRS and YFSETQ. V was clipped by 3 bases and J by 4 bases; unmatched bases: 11. The CDR3 sequence is 16 residues long. Here the CDR3 reads CASSSPKQLAVETQYF. The CDR3 bases are TGCGCCAGCAGCTCACCCAAACAACTAGCGGTAGAGACCCAGTACTTC.

This clonotype was seen only a few times. This chain joins TRBV7-2 and TRBJ2-7; D is unclear. The CDR3 covers 13 residues. Germline CDR1 is SGHTA and CDR2 is FQGNSA. V shed 4 bases and J shed 3 bases, with 10 bases lying between them. In DNA, the CDR3 is TGTGCCAGCAGCTCACAGAGCTTCTACGAGCAGTACTTC. Translated: CASSSQSFYEQYF.

This clonotype was seen many times. CDR3 amino acids: CASQGDSSYEQYF. The CDR3, as DNA: TGTGCCAGCCAGGGGGACTCCTCCTACGAGCAGTACTTC. This chain joins TRBV28 and TRBJ2-7, with D possibly TRBD1 on 7 matching bases. The CDR3 runs to 13 residues. Trimming removed 8 bases at V and 0 bases at J, with 11 bases between. Germline V CDR1 and CDR2: MDHEN, SYDVKM. The full variable domain, its missing parts supplied by reference TRBV28 and TRBJ2-7, is DVKVTQSSRYLVKRTGEKVFLECVQDMDHENMFWYRQDPGLGLRLIYFSYDVKMKEKGDIPEGYSVSREKKERFSLILESASTNQTSMYLCASQGDSSYEQYFGPGTRLTVT.

Only one count was recorded for this clonotype. A junction end diverges from the germline sequence, so it may reflect a read error. The chain links TRBV6-5 to TRBJ2-6; no clear D gene. The germline gives CDR1 MNHEY, CDR2 SVGAGI. The CDR3 totals 15 residues. CDR3 protein: CAISSDALRANVLTF. The CDR3 DNA is TGTGCCATCAGTTCTGACGCCCTGAGGGCCAACGTCCTGACTTTC.

The gene calls are TRBV4-1 and TRBJ2-3; tentatively, D is TRBD2 (6 bases). V was trimmed by 2 bases and J by 1 base, leaving 10 bases between them. Germline loops: CDR1 MGHRA, CDR2 YSYEKL. The CDR3 totals 15 residues. CDR3 residues: CASSQIADRTDTQYF. In DNA form, the CDR3 reads TGCGCCAGCAGCCAAATAGCGGATCGCACAGATACGCAGTATTTT.

This clonotype came up a few times. The chain recombines TRBV20-1 with TRBJ1-5; weak D call: TRBD1 (5 bases). Germline lookup yields CDR1 DFQATT and CDR2 SNEGSKA (reference sequence). V lost 5 bases, J lost 3 bases, and 11 bases lay in between. This CDR3 spans 13 amino acids. Written as DNA, the CDR3 is TGCAGTGCTCGCAGGGTGGCCAATCAGCCCCAGCATTTT. It encodes CSARRVANQPQHF.